The rows below give T cell receptor beta chains drawn from one sample of a study of CD8+ T cells in alopecia areata. Sequencing used immunoSEQ multiplex PCR; TCRdb keeps in-frame clones, though not all of them. Of approximately 180,000 clones in the sample, about three fifths are singletons; the top ten hold roughly 1.3%. The source material was CD4+ T cells sorted from blood, sampled at week 49, from a patient treated with tofacitinib. These receptors all stem from a human donor with alopecia areata. The CDR3 runs from the conserved cysteine through the conserved F or W. Fields, in order: D gene, V gene, clone size, J gene, CDR3 DNA, CDR3 protein. A D gene is named only where the DNA matches it firmly. Expanded clones get a size class; other rows say once, few or many, or leave the size out.

D gene: NA; V gene: TRBV7-9; clone size: NA; J gene: TRBJ2-3; CDR3 DNA: TGTGCCAGCAGCTTAGACGTGGGTACGCAGTATTTT; CDR3 protein: CASSLDVGTQYF
D gene: NA; V gene: TRBV6-5; clone size: once; J gene: TRBJ2-7; CDR3 DNA: TGTGCCAGTTCCGGGACAAGGAGCTCCTACGAGCAGTACTTC; CDR3 protein: CASSGTRSSYEQYF
D gene: NA; V gene: TRBV29-1; clone size: NA; J gene: TRBJ2-3; CDR3 DNA: TGCAGCGTTGAAGGTGCGCTAGCGACACAAGATACGCAGTATTTT; CDR3 protein: CSVEGALATQDTQYF
D gene: TRBD1; V gene: TRBV5-1; clone size: many; J gene: TRBJ2-6; CDR3 DNA: TGCGCCAGCAGCTCGGGACAGTTGGGTGGGGCCAACGTCCTGACTTTC; CDR3 protein: CASSSGQLGGANVLTF
D gene: TRBD1; V gene: TRBV2; clone size: once; J gene: TRBJ1-5; CDR3 DNA: TGTGCCAGCAGCCAAGCGCTTTCCACAGGGGGCCGAGGCAATCAGCCCCAGCATTTT; CDR3 protein: CASSQALSTGGRGNQPQHF
D gene: NA; V gene: TRBV11-2; clone size: NA; J gene: TRBJ2-3; CDR3 DNA: TGTGCCAGCAGGCGTATAGGAGGGAGAACACCAGATACGCAGTATTTT; CDR3 protein: CASRRIGGRTPDTQYF
D gene: NA; V gene: TRBV30; clone size: NA; J gene: TRBJ1-1; CDR3 DNA: TGTGCCTGGAGTGTAAGGCCGGACACTGAAGCTTTCTTT; CDR3 protein: CAWSVRPDTEAFF
D gene: TRBD1; V gene: TRBV29-1; clone size: NA; J gene: TRBJ2-7; CDR3 DNA: TGCAGCGTCTGGGACAGGGCCTCCTACGAGCAGTACTTC; CDR3 protein: CSVWDRASYEQYF
D gene: NA; V gene: TRBV4-2; clone size: NA; J gene: TRBJ2-2; CDR3 DNA: TGTGCCAGCAGCCAAGAAAACACCGGGGAGCTGTTTTTT; CDR3 protein: CASSQENTGELFF
D gene: NA; V gene: TRBV29-1; clone size: NA; J gene: TRBJ2-3; CDR3 DNA: TGCAGCGTTGATCTCGGCACAGATACGCAGTATTTT; CDR3 protein: CSVDLGTDTQYF
D gene: NA; V gene: TRBV30; clone size: NA; J gene: TRBJ2-5; CDR3 DNA: TGTGCCTGGAGTGTACAACAGAGGGAGACCCAGTACTTC; CDR3 protein: CAWSVQQRETQYF
D gene: TRBD1; V gene: TRBV29-1; clone size: NA; J gene: TRBJ2-1; CDR3 DNA: TGCAGCGTTGACCGACAGGGGAGATACAATGAGCAGTTCTTC; CDR3 protein: CSVDRQGRYNEQFF
D gene: NA; V gene: TRBV2; clone size: NA; J gene: TRBJ1-1; CDR3 DNA: TGTGCCAGCAGTGGGAGCGGGGTTGGTGAAGCTTTCTTT; CDR3 protein: CASSGSGVGEAFF
D gene: NA; V gene: TRBV30; clone size: NA; J gene: TRBJ1-1; CDR3 DNA: TGTGCCTGGACTATTTCAGGGCAGGGAGCTTTCTTT; CDR3 protein: CAWTISGQGAFF
D gene: NA; V gene: TRBV11-2; clone size: few; J gene: TRBJ1-1; CDR3 DNA: TGTGCCAGCAGCTTATTTAGTACAGGGAACACTGAAGCTTTCTTT; CDR3 protein: CASSLFSTGNTEAFF
D gene: NA; V gene: TRBV27; clone size: NA; J gene: TRBJ1-4; CDR3 DNA: TGTGCCAGCAGTTTACTCGGCACCGCTAGCGAAAAACTGTTTTTT; CDR3 protein: CASSLLGTASEKLFF
D gene: NA; V gene: TRBV6-5; clone size: NA; J gene: TRBJ2-1; CDR3 DNA: TGTGCCAGCTCACCCTGGGGCGGGGACTACAATGAGCAGTTCTTC; CDR3 protein: CASSPWGGDYNEQFF
D gene: NA; V gene: TRBV6-5; clone size: NA; J gene: TRBJ2-2; CDR3 DNA: TGTGCCAGCAGACAGGTGACTGGGGAGCTGTTTTTT; CDR3 protein: CASRQVTGELFF
D gene: NA; V gene: TRBV11-3; clone size: NA; J gene: TRBJ1-4; CDR3 DNA: TGTGCCAGCAGCCACGGGACCAATGAAAAACTGTTTTTT; CDR3 protein: CASSHGTNEKLFF
D gene: NA; V gene: TRBV7-2; clone size: once; J gene: TRBJ1-1; CDR3 DNA: TGTGCCAGCAGCGCGGGGTACAACACTGAAGCTTTCTTT; CDR3 protein: CASSAGYNTEAFF
D gene: NA; V gene: TRBV7-3; clone size: NA; J gene: TRBJ2-5; CDR3 DNA: TGTGCCAGCAGCTTAGGAGGGAAGGAGACCCAGTACTTC; CDR3 protein: CASSLGGKETQYF
D gene: TRBD1; V gene: TRBV7-6; clone size: NA; J gene: TRBJ1-5; CDR3 DNA: TGTGCCAGCAGCTTCTCCGGGACAGGGCTCAGCAATCAGCCCCAGCATTTT; CDR3 protein: CASSFSGTGLSNQPQHF
D gene: TRBD1; V gene: TRBV25-1; clone size: NA; J gene: TRBJ1-1; CDR3 DNA: TGTGCCAGCTTGGGACAGCTGAACACTGAAGCTTTCTTT; CDR3 protein: CASLGQLNTEAFF
D gene: TRBD1; V gene: TRBV2; clone size: NA; J gene: TRBJ1-6; CDR3 DNA: TGTGCCAGCAGTGCGCGACAGGGAGGGCGTTATAATTCACCCCTCCACTTT; CDR3 protein: CASSARQGGRYNSPLHF
D gene: NA; V gene: TRBV27; clone size: NA; J gene: TRBJ1-6; CDR3 DNA: TGTGCCAGCAGTTTACACCCAAGCTCCTATAATTCACCCCTCCACTTT; CDR3 protein: CASSLHPSSYNSPLHF
D gene: NA; V gene: TRBV9; clone size: NA; J gene: TRBJ1-2; CDR3 DNA: TGTGCCAGCAGCGTAGCTACAGGGCAGGGTGGTGGCTACACCTTC; CDR3 protein: CASSVATGQGGGYTF